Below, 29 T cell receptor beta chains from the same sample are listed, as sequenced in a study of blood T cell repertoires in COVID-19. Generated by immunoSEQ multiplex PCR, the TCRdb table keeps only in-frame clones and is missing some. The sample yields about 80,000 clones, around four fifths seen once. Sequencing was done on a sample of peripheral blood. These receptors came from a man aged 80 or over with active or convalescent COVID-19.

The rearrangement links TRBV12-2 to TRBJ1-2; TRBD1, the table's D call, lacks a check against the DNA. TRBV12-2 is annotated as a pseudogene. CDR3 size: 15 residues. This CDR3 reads CASRSSRTANYGYTF. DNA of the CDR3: TGTGCAAGTCGCTCTAGCCGGACAGCCAACTATGGCTACACCTTC.

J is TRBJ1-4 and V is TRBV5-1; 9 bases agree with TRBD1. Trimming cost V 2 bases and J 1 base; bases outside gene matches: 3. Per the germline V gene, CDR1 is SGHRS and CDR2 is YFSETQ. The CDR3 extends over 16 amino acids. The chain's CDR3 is CASSFSTGGTNEKLFF. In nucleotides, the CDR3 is TGCGCCAGCAGCTTTTCGACAGGGGGAACTAATGAAAAACTGTTTTTT.

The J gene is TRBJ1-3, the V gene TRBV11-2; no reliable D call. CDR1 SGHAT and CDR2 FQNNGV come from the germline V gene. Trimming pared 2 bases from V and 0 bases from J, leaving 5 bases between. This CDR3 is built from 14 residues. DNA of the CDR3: TGTGCCAGCAGCTTAATAGTCTCTGGAAACACCATATATTTT. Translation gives CASSLIVSGNTIYF.

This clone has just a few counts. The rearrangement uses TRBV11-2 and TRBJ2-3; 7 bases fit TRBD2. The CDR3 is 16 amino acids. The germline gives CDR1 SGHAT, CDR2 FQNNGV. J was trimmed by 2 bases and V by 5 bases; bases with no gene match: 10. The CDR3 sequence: CASSAPSGAPTDTQYF. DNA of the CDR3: TGTGCCAGCAGCGCCCCTAGCGGAGCCCCCACAGATACGCAGTATTTT.

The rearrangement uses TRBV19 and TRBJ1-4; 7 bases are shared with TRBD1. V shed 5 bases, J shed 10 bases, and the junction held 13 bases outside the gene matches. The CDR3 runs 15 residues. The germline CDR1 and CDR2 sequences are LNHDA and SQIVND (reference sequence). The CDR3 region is CASSLRDRQVGKLFF. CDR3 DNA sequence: TGTGCCAGTAGTCTCCGGGACAGACAAGTCGGAAAACTGTTTTTT.

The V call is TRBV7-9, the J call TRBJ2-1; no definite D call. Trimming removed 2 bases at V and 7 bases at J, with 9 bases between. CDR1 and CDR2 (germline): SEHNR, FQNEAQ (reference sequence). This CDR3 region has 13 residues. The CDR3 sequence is CASSLTGLNEQFF. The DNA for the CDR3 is TGTGCCAGCAGCTTAACGGGTCTGAATGAGCAGTTCTTC.

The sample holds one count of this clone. CDR3 residues: CASSPQGGGTHTDTQYF. The CDR3 DNA reads TGTGCCAGCTCACCCCAGGGCGGGGGGACCCATACAGATACGCAGTATTTT. This sequence joins TRBV18 and TRBJ2-3; TRBD2 matches at 8 bases. CDR1 and CDR2 (germline): KGHSH, LQKENI. Unmatched junction bases numbered 11, after V lost 3 bases and J lost 3 bases. The CDR3 has 17 amino acids.

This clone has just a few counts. The CDR3 coding sequence is TGTGCCAGTAGTTCGGACACCTACGCTGAAGCTTTCTTT. Amino acids: CASSSDTYAEAFF. The chain recombines TRBV19 with TRBJ1-1; tentatively, D is TRBD1 (5 bases). V was clipped by 5 bases and J by 6 bases, with 13 bases between them. CDR1 is LNHDA and CDR2 is SQIVND in the germline V gene (reference sequence). The CDR3 is 13 residues long.

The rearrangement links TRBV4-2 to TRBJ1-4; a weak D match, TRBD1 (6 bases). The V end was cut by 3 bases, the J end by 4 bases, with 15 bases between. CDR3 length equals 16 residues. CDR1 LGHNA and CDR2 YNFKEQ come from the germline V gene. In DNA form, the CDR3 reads TGTGCCAGCAGCCAGGCCACAGGGCGAAGTAATGAAAAACTGTTTTTT. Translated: CASSQATGRSNEKLFF.

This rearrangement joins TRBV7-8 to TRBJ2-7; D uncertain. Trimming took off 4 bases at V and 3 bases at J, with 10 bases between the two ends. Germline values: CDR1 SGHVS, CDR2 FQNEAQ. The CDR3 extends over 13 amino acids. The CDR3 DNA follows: TGTGCCAGCAGCTCTCAAGAGAGCTACGAGCAGTACTTC. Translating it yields CASSSQESYEQYF.

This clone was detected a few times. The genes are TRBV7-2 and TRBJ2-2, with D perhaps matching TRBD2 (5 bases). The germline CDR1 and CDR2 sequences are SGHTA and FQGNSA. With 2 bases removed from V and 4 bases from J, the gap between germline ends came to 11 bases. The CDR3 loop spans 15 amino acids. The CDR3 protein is CASSLIRGATGELFF. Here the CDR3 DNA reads TGTGCCAGCAGCTTAATCCGGGGAGCCACCGGGGAGCTGTTTTTT.

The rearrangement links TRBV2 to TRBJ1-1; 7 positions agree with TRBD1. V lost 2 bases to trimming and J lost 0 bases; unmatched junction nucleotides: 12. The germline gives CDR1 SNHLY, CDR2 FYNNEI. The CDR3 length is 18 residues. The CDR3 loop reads CASSERRLAGQLNTEAFF. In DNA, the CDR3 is TGTGCCAGCAGTGAAAGGCGATTAGCGGGACAGCTGAACACTGAAGCTTTCTTT.

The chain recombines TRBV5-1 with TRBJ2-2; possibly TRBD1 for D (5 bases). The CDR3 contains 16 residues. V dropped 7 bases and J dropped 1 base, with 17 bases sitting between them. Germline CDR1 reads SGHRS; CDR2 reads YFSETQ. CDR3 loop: CASVSLGRENTGELFF. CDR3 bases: TGCGCCAGCGTCTCGCTGGGGCGAGAGAACACCGGGGAGCTGTTTTTT.

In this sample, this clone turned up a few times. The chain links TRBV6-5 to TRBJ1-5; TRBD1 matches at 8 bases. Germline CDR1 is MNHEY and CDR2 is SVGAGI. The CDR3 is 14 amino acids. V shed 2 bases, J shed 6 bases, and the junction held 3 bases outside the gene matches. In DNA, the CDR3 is TGTGCCAGCAGTTACGACAGGGGAGGTCAGCCCCAGCATTTT. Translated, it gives CASSYDRGGQPQHF.

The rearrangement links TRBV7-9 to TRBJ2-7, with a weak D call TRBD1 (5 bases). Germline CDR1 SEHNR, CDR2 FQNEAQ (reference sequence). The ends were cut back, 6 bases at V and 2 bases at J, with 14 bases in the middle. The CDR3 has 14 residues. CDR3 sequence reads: CASSPGMYPYEQYF. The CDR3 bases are TGTGCCAGCAGTCCAGGGATGTATCCCTACGAGCAGTACTTC.

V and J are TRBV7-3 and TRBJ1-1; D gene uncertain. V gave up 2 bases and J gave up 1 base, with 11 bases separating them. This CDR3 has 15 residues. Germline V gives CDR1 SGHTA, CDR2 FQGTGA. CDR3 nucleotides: TGTGCCAGCAGCTTATCCGGGTCGGGGAACACTGAAGCTTTCTTT. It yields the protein CASSLSGSGNTEAFF.

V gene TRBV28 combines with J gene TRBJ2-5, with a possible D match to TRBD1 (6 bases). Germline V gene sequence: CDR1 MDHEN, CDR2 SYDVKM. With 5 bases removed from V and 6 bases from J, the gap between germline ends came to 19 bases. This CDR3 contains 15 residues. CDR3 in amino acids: CASSPPQQGRKTQYF. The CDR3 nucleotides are TGTGCCAGCAGTCCCCCTCAACAGGGTAGAAAGACCCAGTACTTC.

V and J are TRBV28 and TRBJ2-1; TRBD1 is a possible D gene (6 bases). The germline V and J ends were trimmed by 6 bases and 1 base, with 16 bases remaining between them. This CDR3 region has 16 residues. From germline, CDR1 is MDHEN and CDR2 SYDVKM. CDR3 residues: CASSLTGTPSYNEQFF. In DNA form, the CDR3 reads TGTGCCAGCAGCCTAACCGGGACACCGTCCTACAATGAGCAGTTCTTC.

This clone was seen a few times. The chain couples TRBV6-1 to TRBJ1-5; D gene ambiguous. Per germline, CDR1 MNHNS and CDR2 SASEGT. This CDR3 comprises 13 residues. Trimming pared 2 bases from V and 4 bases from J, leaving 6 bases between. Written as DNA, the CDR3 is TGTGCCAGCAGTGAACGCAGTAATCAGCCCCAGCATTTT. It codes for CASSERSNQPQHF.

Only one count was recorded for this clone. DNA of the CDR3: TGCGCCAGCAGCTCCTCTTCCACAGGGGCGACGTACAATGAGCAGTTCTTC. It is translated as CASSSSSTGATYNEQFF. The chain joins TRBV5-1 to TRBJ2-1, with TRBD1 matching 7 bases. Looked up from germline, CDR1 is SGHRS and CDR2 is YFSETQ. V was clipped by 3 bases and J by 4 bases; unmatched bases: 13. The CDR3 loop spans 17 amino acids.

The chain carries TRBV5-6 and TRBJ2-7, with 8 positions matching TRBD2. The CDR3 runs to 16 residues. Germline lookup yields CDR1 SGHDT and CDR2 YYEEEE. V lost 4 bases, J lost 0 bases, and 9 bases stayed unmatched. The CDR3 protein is CASSRLGLAGSYEQYF. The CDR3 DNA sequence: TGTGCCAGCAGCCGGCTAGGGCTAGCGGGCTCCTACGAGCAGTACTTC.

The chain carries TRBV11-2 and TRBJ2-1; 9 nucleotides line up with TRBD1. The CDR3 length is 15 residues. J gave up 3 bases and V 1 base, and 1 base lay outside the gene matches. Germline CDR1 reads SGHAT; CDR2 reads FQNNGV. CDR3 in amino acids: CASSLGGQGYNEQFF. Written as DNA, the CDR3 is TGTGCCAGCAGCTTAGGGGGACAGGGCTACAATGAGCAGTTCTTC.

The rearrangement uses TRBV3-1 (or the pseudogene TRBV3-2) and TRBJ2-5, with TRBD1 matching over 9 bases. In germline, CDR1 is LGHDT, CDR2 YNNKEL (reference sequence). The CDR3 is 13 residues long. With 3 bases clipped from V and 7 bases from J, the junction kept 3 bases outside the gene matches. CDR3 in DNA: TGTGCCAGCAGCCAGGGACAGGGCGGGACCCAGTACTTC. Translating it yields CASSQGQGGTQYF.

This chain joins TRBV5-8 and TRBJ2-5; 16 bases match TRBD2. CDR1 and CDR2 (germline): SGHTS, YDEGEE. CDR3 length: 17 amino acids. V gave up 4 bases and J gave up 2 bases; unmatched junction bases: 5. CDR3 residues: CASSPGLAGGQQETQYF. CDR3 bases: TGTGCCAGCAGCCCGGGACTAGCGGGAGGGCAACAAGAGACCCAGTACTTC.

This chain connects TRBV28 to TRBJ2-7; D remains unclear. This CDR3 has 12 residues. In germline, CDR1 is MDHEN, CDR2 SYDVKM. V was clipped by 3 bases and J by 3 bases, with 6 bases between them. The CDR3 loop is CASSFPLYEQYF. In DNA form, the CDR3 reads TGTGCCAGCAGTTTCCCCCTCTACGAGCAGTACTTC.

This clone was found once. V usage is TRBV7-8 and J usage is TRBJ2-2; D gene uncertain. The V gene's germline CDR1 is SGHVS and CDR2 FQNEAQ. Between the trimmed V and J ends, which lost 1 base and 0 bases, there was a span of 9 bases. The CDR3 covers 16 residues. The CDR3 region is CASSLGANANTGELFF. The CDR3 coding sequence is TGTGCCAGCAGCTTAGGGGCCAACGCGAACACCGGGGAGCTGTTTTTT.

Here the CDR3 reads CASSARSGGAQYEQYF. CDR3 sequence (DNA): TGTGCCAGCAGTGCCCGGAGTGGGGGCGCGCAGTACGAGCAGTACTTC. The V and J genes are TRBV27 and TRBJ2-7, with D possibly matching TRBD1 (6 bases). Germline loops: CDR1 MNHEY, CDR2 SMNVEV (reference sequence). This CDR3 contains 16 residues. Trimming pared 5 bases from V and 4 bases from J, leaving 21 bases between.

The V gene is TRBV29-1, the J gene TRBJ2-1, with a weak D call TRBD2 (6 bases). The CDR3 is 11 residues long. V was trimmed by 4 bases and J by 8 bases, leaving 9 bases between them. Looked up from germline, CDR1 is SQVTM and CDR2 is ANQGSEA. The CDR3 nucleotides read TGCAGCGTTGCTACGGGGGATGAGCAGTTCTTC. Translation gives CSVATGDEQFF.

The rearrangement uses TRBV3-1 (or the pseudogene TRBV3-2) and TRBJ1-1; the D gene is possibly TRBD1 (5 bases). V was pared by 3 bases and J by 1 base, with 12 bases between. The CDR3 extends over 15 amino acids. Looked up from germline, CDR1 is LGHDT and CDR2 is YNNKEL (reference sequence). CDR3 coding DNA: TGTGCCAGCAGCCACGGGTTCGGACAGAACACTGAAGCTTTCTTT. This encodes CASSHGFGQNTEAFF.